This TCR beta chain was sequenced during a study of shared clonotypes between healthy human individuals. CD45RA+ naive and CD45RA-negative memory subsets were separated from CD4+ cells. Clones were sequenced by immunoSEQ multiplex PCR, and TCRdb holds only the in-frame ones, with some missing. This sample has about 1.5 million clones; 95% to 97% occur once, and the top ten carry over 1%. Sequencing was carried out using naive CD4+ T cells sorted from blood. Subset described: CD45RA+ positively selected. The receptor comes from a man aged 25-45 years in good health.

CDR3 region: CASSLHPIPSHEQYF. The CDR3 nucleotides are TGTGCCAGCAGCTTGCACCCCATCCCTTCCCACGAGCAGTACTTC. The rearrangement joins TRBV7-2 to TRBJ2-7; D ambiguous. Deletions cut 3 bases from V and 5 bases from J, with 17 bases between. Germline-derived CDR1 and CDR2 are SGHTA and FQGNSA. The CDR3 runs 15 residues.